The 18 T cell receptor beta chains below were found in one sample sequenced in a study of beta chain features in type 1 diabetes. All of the isolated RNA was reverse transcribed, so expressed TCRB transcripts were sequenced. Repertoires were generated with immunoSEQ multiplex PCR, while TCRdb's copy carries only in-frame clones and drops some. The sample includes hundreds of thousands of clones, 9.5% to 12% of them seen just once. The specimen was naive CD4+ T cells from blood. These receptors were taken from a woman aged 25-40 years in good health.

This clone was detected a few times. This chain links TRBV28 with TRBJ1-5, with D possibly TRBD1 on 6 matching bases. CDR1 is MDHEN and CDR2 is SYDVKM in the germline V gene. The CDR3 runs 17 residues. Trimming cost V 9 bases and J 6 bases, with 27 bases left between them. CDR3 DNA: TGTGCCAGTTACCAGTCCTCTACAGGGAAAGTGAGTCAGCCCCAGCATTTT. It yields the protein CASYQSSTGKVSQPQHF.

This rearrangement joins TRBV29-1 to TRBJ2-5, with D uncertain. V lost 7 bases, J lost 5 bases, and 20 bases lay in between. Germline CDR1 SQVTM, CDR2 ANQGSEA. This CDR3 comprises 14 residues. The DNA of the CDR3 is TGCAGCGCAACAATGACATTTGAAACGGAGACCCAGTACTTC. This codes for CSATMTFETETQYF.

The chain carries TRBV25-1 and TRBJ2-4; the match to TRBD1 covers 9 bases. V dropped 6 bases and J dropped 4; count of bases not matched to a gene: 10. The CDR3 length is 16 residues. Germline V CDR1 and CDR2: MGHDK, SYGVNS. The chain's CDR3 is CASSYSGQGLKNIQYF. Here the CDR3 DNA reads TGTGCCAGCAGCTATTCAGGACAGGGGTTGAAAAACATTCAGTACTTC.

This clone was counted only a few times. The rearrangement joins TRBV5-1 to TRBJ2-5; 7 bases fit TRBD2. The CDR3 extends over 14 amino acids. The V gene's germline CDR1 is SGHRS and CDR2 YFSETQ. V gave up 2 bases and J gave up 5 bases; unmatched junction bases: 6. The CDR3 nucleotides are TGCGCCAGCAGCTTTGTACTAGCGCCCGAGACCCAGTACTTC. Translation: CASSFVLAPETQYF.

In its sample, this clone was seen a few times. The chain couples TRBV5-6 to TRBJ2-1; a possible D gene is TRBD2 (5 bases). This CDR3 region has 16 residues. Deletions cut 0 bases from V and 0 bases from J, with 10 bases between. Germline lookup yields CDR1 SGHDT and CDR2 YYEEEE. CDR3 coding DNA: TGTGCCAGCAGCTTGGTCACTAGACGCTCCTACAATGAGCAGTTCTTC. Protein product: CASSLVTRRSYNEQFF.

The rearrangement links TRBV7-2 to TRBJ2-3; TRBD2 aligns across 9 bases. Germline V gene data show CDR1 as SGHTA and CDR2 as FQGNSA. The trim removed 1 base at V and 3 bases at J, leaving 2 bases unmatched. The CDR3 contains 15 residues. DNA of the CDR3: TGTGCCAGCAGCTTAGGACTAGCGGAAACAGATACGCAGTATTTT. Protein sequence: CASSLGLAETDTQYF.

This sequence joins TRBV5-6 and TRBJ2-7; perhaps TRBD1 as D (6 bases). This CDR3 region has 14 residues. V was clipped by 1 base and J by 5 bases, with 13 bases between them. The germline gives CDR1 SGHDT, CDR2 YYEEEE. This chain's CDR3 is CASSLLGQRHEQYF. CDR3 DNA sequence: TGTGCCAGCAGCTTGCTAGGACAGCGACACGAGCAGTACTTC.

This clone was detected only a few times. The chain has TRBV6-4 and TRBJ2-1; 7 bases are a match to TRBD1. Losses at the gene ends were 3 bases for V and 6 bases for J; bases not matched to a gene: 8. Germline CDR1 reads MRHNA; CDR2 reads SNTAGT. The CDR3 covers 15 residues. The CDR3 region is CASSDSGTDFNEQFF. In DNA, the CDR3 is TGTGCCAGCAGTGATTCCGGGACAGACTTCAATGAGCAGTTCTTC.

This clone was counted a single time. The chain recombines TRBV7-8 with TRBJ2-1; 7 bases are a match to TRBD1. Trimming cost V 1 base and J 8 bases; bases outside gene matches: 11. This CDR3 is built from 16 residues. Germline CDR1 SGHVS, CDR2 FQNEAQ. CDR3 protein: CASSLGLSGGQDEQFF. The DNA of the CDR3 is TGTGCCAGCAGCTTAGGATTGTCAGGGGGACAAGATGAGCAGTTCTTC.

This chain connects TRBV9 to TRBJ1-2, with 8 bases aligning to TRBD1. The CDR3 totals 16 residues. Germline CDR1 SGDLS, CDR2 YYNGEE. The J segment lost 2 bases and the V segment lost 0 bases, leaving 6 bases of the junction unmatched. The CDR3 coding sequence is TGTGCCAGCAGCGTAGGACAGGGGAGTTCAAACTATGGCTACACCTTC. Its protein product is CASSVGQGSSNYGYTF. The variable domain in full, with the rest retrieved from reference TRBV9 and TRBJ1-2, is DSGVTQTPKHLITATGQRVTLRCSPRSGDLSVYWYQQSLDQGLQFLIQYYNGEERAKGNILERFSAQQFPDLHSELNLSSLELGDSALYFCASSVGQGSSNYGYTFGSGTRLTVV.

This clone was observed a handful of times. The CDR3 is CASSQVSLGARDTQYF. Here the CDR3 DNA reads TGCGCCAGCAGCCAAGTGAGTTTAGGGGCGAGAGATACGCAGTATTTT. V is TRBV4-3 and J is TRBJ2-3; TRBD1 might be the D (5 bases). The CDR3 spans 16 residues. Germline V CDR1 and CDR2: LGHNA, YSLEER. V shed 1 base and J shed 5 bases, with 16 bases lying between them.

This chain connects TRBV9 to TRBJ2-1; D unclear. This CDR3 spans 13 amino acids. Trimming took off 0 bases at V and 5 bases at J, with 6 bases between the two ends. Germline V gene lookup returns CDR1 SGDLS and CDR2 YYNGEE. CDR3 DNA: TGTGCCAGCAGCGTAGGGGCCCACAATGAGCAGTTCTTC. This translates into CASSVGAHNEQFF.

This rearrangement joins TRBV11-3 to TRBJ2-3; the match to TRBD1 covers 8 bases. Germline trimming cut 4 bases from V and 5 bases from J; bases unmatched to any gene: 2. The CDR3 covers 13 residues. Germline V gives CDR1 SGHNT, CDR2 YENEEA. The CDR3 coding sequence is TGTGCCAGCAGCTGGACAGGGCAAGATACGCAGTATTTT. Translated, it gives CASSWTGQDTQYF.

The chain couples TRBV28 to TRBJ2-3; D remains ambiguous. The CDR3 consists of 13 residues. Trimming pared 7 bases from V and 0 bases from J, leaving 8 bases between. Per germline, CDR1 MDHEN and CDR2 SYDVKM. The CDR3 DNA follows: TGTGCCAGCAATGGTCAGAGCACAGATACGCAGTATTTT. The encoded protein is CASNGQSTDTQYF.

The genes are TRBV16 and TRBJ2-1; 11 positions match TRBD2. Germline V CDR1 and CDR2: KGHSY, FQNENV. The CDR3 consists of 16 residues. Trimming cost V 2 bases and J 4 bases; bases outside gene matches: 4. CDR3 nucleotide sequence: TGTGCCAGCAGCCAAAGACTAGCGGGGCGTTACAATGAGCAGTTCTTC. This encodes CASSQRLAGRYNEQFF.

V and J are TRBV9 and TRBJ1-1; D is unclear. CDR1 and CDR2 from the germline V gene are SGDLS and YYNGEE. The CDR3 sequence is 12 residues long. V was shortened by 0 bases and J by 7 bases, with 7 bases between the two germline ends. CDR3 DNA: TGTGCCAGCAGCGTAGATCGGTATGAAGCTTTCTTT. Translated, it gives CASSVDRYEAFF.

A note on this clone: Other DNA sequences of this sample code for an identical CDR3. The gene calls are TRBV7-3 and TRBJ1-1; possibly TRBD1 for D (6 bases). V dropped 4 bases and J dropped 2 bases, with 8 bases sitting between them. CDR3 length: 13 amino acids. Germline V lookup: CDR1 SGHTA, CDR2 FQGTGA. The DNA of the CDR3 is TGTGCCAGCAGCTGGACAGCTAACACTGAAGCTTTCTTT. The encoded protein is CASSWTANTEAFF.

The chain combines TRBV5-1 with TRBJ2-7; 8 bases align to TRBD1. The trim removed 6 bases at V and 1 base at J, leaving 9 bases unmatched. This CDR3 contains 15 residues. The germline gives CDR1 SGHRS, CDR2 YFSETQ. DNA of the CDR3: TGCGCCAGCATGGACAGGGATTTAGAGTCCTACGAGCAGTACTTC. It is translated as CASMDRDLESYEQYF. The whole variable domain, remainder taken from reference TRBV5-1 and TRBJ2-7, is KAGVTQTPRYLIKTRGQQVTLSCSPISGHRSVSWYQQTPGQGLQFLFEYFSETQRNKGNFPGRFSGRQFSNSRSEMNVSTLELGDSALYLCASMDRDLESYEQYFGPGTRLTVT.